One and the same sample provided the 7 T cell receptor beta chains below, sequenced in a study of patients and donors after allogeneic stem cell transplantation. TCRdb ran MiXCR on the RT-PCR reads and lists one entry per CDR3 protein. The sample has about 960,000 distinct CDR3 sequences, approximately 18% seen once. Sequenced material: blood, either unsorted or a sorted T cell fraction (not recorded which). The receptors here all came from a human donor who was either an allogeneic HSCT recipient or a stem cell or donor lymphocyte infusion donor (not recorded which). It is not recorded whose cells these are; they may come from a transplant donor.

The chain carries TRBV6-5 and TRBJ2-7, with 8 bases that match TRBD1. CDR1 and CDR2 (germline): MNHEY, SVGAGI. Germline trimming cut 0 bases from V and 5 bases from J; bases unmatched to any gene: 12. This CDR3 spans 17 amino acids. The DNA of the CDR3 is TGTGCCAGCAGTTACTCCTCCGGACAGGGATTGGTCCACGAGCAGTACTTC. It translates to CASSYSSGQGLVHEQYF.

In this sample, this clonotype turned up a few times. The V and J genes are TRBV29-1 and TRBJ2-2; D is perhaps TRBD2 (6 bases). V was clipped by 0 bases and J by 3 bases, with 14 bases between them. The CDR3 totals 16 residues. CDR1 and CDR2 from the germline V gene are SQVTM and ANQGSEA. The CDR3 DNA reads as TGCAGCGTTGAAGACCCCGGGACTGCTTACACCGGGGAGCTGTTTTTT. Amino acids: CSVEDPGTAYTGELFF.

This clonotype was observed many times. The CDR3 loop reads CASSQVGSTGELFF. The CDR3 nucleotides are TGCGCCAGCAGCCAAGTGGGCAGCACCGGGGAGCTGTTTTTT. The chain recombines TRBV4-3 with TRBJ2-2; D gene unclear. CDR1 and CDR2 (germline): LGHNA, YSLEER. The CDR3 is made up of 14 amino acids. V was clipped by 1 base and J by 4 bases, with 7 bases between them.

This chain joins TRBV12-5 and TRBJ2-1; D ambiguous. Looked up from germline, CDR1 is LGHNT and CDR2 is FRNRAP. V was cut by 2 bases and J by 3 bases, with 11 bases left in between. The CDR3 consists of 15 residues. The DNA of the CDR3 is TGTGCTAGTGGTTTGTCAGGCGCCGACTACAATGAGCAGTTCTTC. Protein: CASGLSGADYNEQFF.

V gene TRBV20-1 combines with J gene TRBJ2-7; 13 bases map to TRBD2. Trimming at V came to 5 bases and at J to 5 bases, leaving 9 bases not matched to a gene. The CDR3 runs to 15 residues. The germline V gene has CDR1 DFQATT and CDR2 SNEGSKA (reference sequence). In DNA form, the CDR3 reads TGCAGTGCTCCACGGACCGGGACTAGCGGGGACGAGCAGTACTTC. Its protein product is CSAPRTGTSGDEQYF.

The chain links TRBV5-1 to TRBJ2-4; tentative D call: TRBD2 (7 bases). The V and J ends lost 3 bases and 5 bases respectively, with 15 bases between them. The CDR3 extends over 15 amino acids. Germline values: CDR1 SGHRS, CDR2 YFSETQ. The CDR3 region has the DNA TGCGCCAGCAGCTCGGGGGCTAGCGGTCAAAACATTCAGTACTTC. Protein sequence: CASSSGASGQNIQYF.

This clonotype appeared once. The chain links TRBV6-1 to TRBJ2-7; 9 nucleotides align to TRBD1. Looked up from germline, CDR1 is MNHNS and CDR2 is SASEGT. CDR3 size: 18 residues. Losses at the gene ends were 4 bases for V and 4 bases for J; bases not matched to a gene: 17. CDR3 coding DNA: TGTGCCAGCAGTGGCCGGGACAGGGTTAACCCCAAATCTTACGAGCAGTACTTC. It specifies CASSGRDRVNPKSYEQYF.